This T cell receptor (beta chain) came from a study of T cells in Graves' hyperthyroidism and ophthalmopathy. Study details: The blood sample was taken at first diagnosis, before treatment began.

Criteria for exclusion of patients were uncontrolled infection, other autoimmune disease, pregnancy or lactation. It was RNA transcripts that yielded the amplified TCR beta CDR3 regions. The primer set for the first-round RT-PCR of the TCR CDR3 was HTBI. TCRdb reprocessed the multiplex PCR reads via MiXCR and lists one record per CDR3 protein. The table records 550,000 to 600,000 distinct CDR3 sequences, approximately 14% of them present only once. This clonotype was counted at least ten times. There are 13 residues in the CDR3. V was shortened by 5 bases and J by 8 bases, with 10 bases between the two germline ends. Per germline, CDR1 SGHVS and CDR2 FQNEAQ.

The TCR sequence derives from a woman aged 18-29 years with Graves' ophthalmopathy. The sequencing input was blood. The chain recombines TRBV7-8 with TRBJ1-6; D is uncertain. This CDR3 reads CASSPRGYSPLHF. The CDR3 DNA reads as TGTGCCAGCAGCCCCAGAGGCTATTCACCCCTCCACTTT. Full variable domain (remainder filled in from reference TRBV7-8 and TRBJ1-6): GAGVSQSPRYKVAKRGQDVALRCDPISGHVSLFWYQQALGQGPEFLTYFQNEAQLDKSGLPSDRFFAERPEGSVSTLKIQRTQQEDSAVYLCASSPRGYSPLHFGNGTRLTVT.